In this sample, the clone carrying this TCR beta chain turned up a few times. Its cognate antigen is unknown. The V end lost 3 bases, the J end lost 11 bases, and 19 bases lay between the germline ends. Germline V gives CDR1 SNHLY, CDR2 FYNNEI. CDR3 length: 14 amino acids. The study excluded patients with uncontrolled infection, other autoimmune disease, pregnancy or lactation. TCR beta CDR3 regions were amplified from RNA. The HTBI primer set drove a first-round RT-PCR of the TCR CDR3. TCRdb analysed the multiplex PCR reads with MiXCR anew, one entry per CDR3 protein. The top ten clones hold approximately 12% of a sample with approximately 690,000 distinct CDR3 sequences, about 14% of them seen once. This sample was included in a study of T cells in Graves' hyperthyroidism and ophthalmopathy. Broader study findings: Prediction of ophthalmopathy progression came a median around 7.1 months pre-onset. Most expanded thyroid clonotypes above 0.001 recurred in blood.

The sample was blood. The clonotype was recovered from a woman in her 50s with Graves' ophthalmopathy. The V and J genes are TRBV2 and TRBJ1-1; possible D gene TRBD1, 6 bases. The CDR3 nucleotides are TGTGCCAGCAGTGACGGGCAGGGGTCTATCAGCGCTTTCTTT. This translates into CASSDGQGSISAFF.